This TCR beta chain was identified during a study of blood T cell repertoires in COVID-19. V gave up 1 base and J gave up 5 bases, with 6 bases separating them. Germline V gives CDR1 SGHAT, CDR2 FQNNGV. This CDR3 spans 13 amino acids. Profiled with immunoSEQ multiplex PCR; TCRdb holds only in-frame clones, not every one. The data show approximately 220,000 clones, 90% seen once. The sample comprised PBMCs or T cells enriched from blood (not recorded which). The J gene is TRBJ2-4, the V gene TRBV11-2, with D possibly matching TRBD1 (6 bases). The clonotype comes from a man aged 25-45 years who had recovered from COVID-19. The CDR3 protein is CASSLGTENIQYF. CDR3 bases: TGTGCCAGCAGCTTAGGGACAGAAAACATTCAGTACTTC.